This record looks at one TCR beta chain sequence and its context. The CDR3 is made up of 16 amino acids. Per the germline V gene, CDR1 is SEHNR and CDR2 is FQNEAQ (reference sequence). Trimming took 5 bases from V and 2 from J, leaving 15 bases between them. The data are from a study of technical replicates of blood from a handful of donors. The assay was immunoSEQ multiplex PCR, and TCRdb's table has in-frame clones only and misses some. The sample lists approximately 58,000 clones, approximately 86% occurring once. The source material was PBMCs. The genes are TRBV7-9 and TRBJ2-2; a possible D gene is TRBD2 (6 bases). This clonotype originated in a human donor in good health. Some clones in this sample may be carry-over from other donors' samples. CDR3 DNA: TGTGCCAGCAGCCCCGGAGGGTGGAGTAACACCGGGGAGCTGTTTTTT. Translation gives CASSPGGWSNTGELFF. Full variable domain (remainder filled in from reference TRBV7-9 and TRBJ2-2): DTGVSQNPRHKITKRGQNVTFRCDPISEHNRLYWYRQTLGQGPEFLTYFQNEAQLEKSRLLSDRFSAERPKGSFSTLEIQRTEQGDSAMYLCASSPGGWSNTGELFFGEGSRLTVL.